This T cell receptor (beta chain) was profiled in a study of T-cell memory formation after mild COVID-19. On the study more broadly: Among the donors, TCR clusters were largely specific to each donor.

As to this clonotype: Its antigen remains unknown.

It was 5'RACE with constant-segment primers that produced the TCR alpha and TCR beta cDNA libraries, which carried sample barcodes and UMIs. MiXCR, applied by TCRdb to the 5' RACE reads, yields one record per CDR3 protein. The sample lists 68,000 or so distinct CDR3 sequences, over 15% occurring once. Overall study results and limits: Among contracting clones, CD4+ were mainly CM/EM and CD8+ enriched in EMRA. Contracting clones from day 15 to 85 had balanced CD4/CD8; later expanders favoured CD4+.

Trimming took 1 base from V and 8 from J, leaving 9 bases between them. The CDR3 loop spans 13 amino acids. CDR1 and CDR2 from the germline V gene are LNHNV and YYDKDF (reference sequence). The V gene is TRBV15, the J gene TRBJ2-1, with D possibly TRBD1 on 5 matching bases. The TCR originated in an adult woman who had mild COVID-19 (a few samples of this study predate the infection). Cell type and time point are not known. Sequenced sample: PBMCs or a T cell subset sorted from them (not recorded which). Here the CDR3 reads CATSRARVHEQFF. In nucleotides, the CDR3 is TGTGCCACCAGCAGAGCCAGGGTCCATGAGCAGTTCTTC.